Listed below are T cell receptor beta chains from one sample, sequenced in a study of blood T cell repertoires in COVID-19. The method was immunoSEQ multiplex PCR; TCRdb's version includes in-frame clones alone and lacks a portion of them. The sample has roughly 150,000 clones; just over 90% are singletons. Sequenced input: peripheral blood. All receptors derive from a man in his late teens or twenties with COVID-19, enrolled during active disease. The CDR3 runs from the conserved cysteine through the conserved F or W. A D gene is named only where the DNA matches it firmly. Clone size, where shown, is once, few, many, or a class for clones that have expanded.

abundance	d_gene	j_gene	len	v_gene	CDR3nt	CDR3aa
.	TRBD2	TRBJ2-1	16	TRBV7-2	TGTGCCAGCAGCTTAATGGCGGGAGGGGGCTACAATGAGCAGTTCTTC	CASSLMAGGGYNEQFF
.	.	TRBJ2-3	14	TRBV5-6	TGTGCCAGCAGAGGAGGGTTAGGCACAGATACGCAGTATTTT	CASRGGLGTDTQYF
.	TRBD1	TRBJ2-7	14	TRBV3-1/TRBV3-2	TGTGCCAGCAGCCAAGAACAGGGGGACCACGAGCAGTACTTC	CASSQEQGDHEQYF
.	.	TRBJ1-4	15	TRBV28	TGTGCCAGCAGTCCTCCTCAGGGGTTGACCGAAAAACTGTTTTTT	CASSPPQGLTEKLFF
.	TRBD2	TRBJ2-1	16	TRBV7-6	TGTGCCAGCAGCCCAACAGGGACTAGCAGGTACAATGAGCAGTTCTTC	CASSPTGTSRYNEQFF
.	.	TRBJ1-4	15	TRBV28	TGTGCCAGCAGTCTCCCGGGGAATGGGAATGAAAAACTGCTTTTT	CASSLPGNGNEKLLF
.	TRBD2	TRBJ2-2	19	TRBV28	TGTGCCAGCAGTCACCCCTCAGGACTAGCGGGAGGGCGAGCCGGGGAGCTGTTTTTT	CASSHPSGLAGGRAGELFF
.	.	TRBJ2-7	13	TRBV5-1	TGCGCCAGCAGCTGGGAGAGCTCCTACGAGCAGTACTTC	CASSWESSYEQYF
.	.	TRBJ2-7	14	TRBV6-2/TRBV6-3	TGTGCCAGCAGCCATGCAGTGCCCCGGGGCGAGCAGTACTTC	CASSHAVPRGEQYF
.	.	TRBJ1-4	14	TRBV7-2	TGTGCCAGCAGCCCTACAGGGAATCGTGAAAAACTGCTTTTT	CASSPTGNREKLLF
.	.	TRBJ2-6	14	TRBV6-5	TGTGCCAGCAGTTTAGGGGTTGGGGCCAACGTCCTGACTTTC	CASSLGVGANVLTF
once	TRBD2	TRBJ2-7	15	TRBV18	TGTGCCAGCTCAGCCACTAGCGGCTGGGGGGACGAGCAGTACTTC	CASSATSGWGDEQYF
.	TRBD1	TRBJ2-1	16	TRBV3-1/TRBV3-2	TGTGCCAGCAGCCCCCGGGACAGGGGTATGGGGATTGAGCAGTTCTTC	CASSPRDRGMGIEQFF
.	.	TRBJ1-5	13	TRBV19	TGTGCCAGTTCTGACAATCTCAATCAGCCCCAGCATTTT	CASSDNLNQPQHF
once	TRBD2	TRBJ2-7	13	TRBV6-4	TGTGCCAGCAGCCTGACTAGCGGCTACGAGCAGTACTTC	CASSLTSGYEQYF
.	.	TRBJ1-2	11	TRBV6-5	TGTGCCAGCAGTTACGGGGCTGGCTACACCTTC	CASSYGAGYTF
.	TRBD2	TRBJ2-1	18	TRBV15	TGTGCCACCAGCAGAGATTTAAGAGCGGGAGGGCGTAACAATGAGCAGTTCTTC	CATSRDLRAGGRNNEQFF
.	.	TRBJ2-2	16	TRBV9	TGTGCCAGCAGCCCCCCGGCAGGGCCAGACACCGGGGAGCTGTTTTTT	CASSPPAGPDTGELFF
.	TRBD1	TRBJ1-6	15	TRBV3-1/TRBV3-2	TGTGCCAGCAGCCAACGAACAGGGGGAAATTCACCCCTCCACTTT	CASSQRTGGNSPLHF
.	.	TRBJ2-7	11	TRBV27	TGTGCCAGCAGGAGCTCCTACGAGCAGTACTTC	CASRSSYEQYF
.	TRBD1	TRBJ1-1	14	TRBV19	TGTGCCAGTACCAACAGGGGTTTGAACACTGAAGCTTTCTTT	CASTNRGLNTEAFF
.	.	TRBJ2-2	13	TRBV12-3/TRBV12-4	TGTGCCAGCAGTTCAGGTTACACCGGGGAGCTGTTTTTT	CASSSGYTGELFF
.	TRBD2	TRBJ2-3	16	TRBV19	TGTGCCAGTAGTGGAGGAGGGAGGGTCCCAGGGGATACGCAGTATTTT	CASSGGGRVPGDTQYF
.	.	TRBJ2-1	18	TRBV10-2	TGCGCCAGCAGTGAGTCGACTCTATTGGGTACTCCACCCAATGAGCAGTTCTTC	CASSESTLLGTPPNEQFF
.	TRBD1	TRBJ2-7	15	TRBV27	TGTGCCAGCAGTTTCCGGGGACAGGGCTCCTACGAGCAGTACTTC	CASSFRGQGSYEQYF
.	.	TRBJ2-1	17	TRBV3-1/TRBV3-2	TGTGCCAGCAGCCAAGATAGACAGTCGGTGGGCTACAATGAGCAGTTCTTC	CASSQDRQSVGYNEQFF
.	.	TRBJ2-1	16	TRBV5-5	TGTGCCAGCAGCTTCGAGGGGGGACTAACCCTGGATGAGCAGTTCTTC	CASSFEGGLTLDEQFF
once	.	TRBJ1-3	15	TRBV5-1	TGCGCCAGCAGCTTAACAGGTCGCTCTGGAAACACCATATATTTT	CASSLTGRSGNTIYF
once	.	TRBJ2-7	15	TRBV5-1	TGCGCCAGCAGCTTGTATCAGGATAGCTCCTACGAGCAGTACTTC	CASSLYQDSSYEQYF
few	.	TRBJ1-1	13	TRBV13	TGTGCCAGCAGTCGGACAGCGAACACTGAAGCTTTCTTT	CASSRTANTEAFF
.	TRBD2	TRBJ2-5	16	TRBV5-6	TGTGCCAGCATATATCTAGCGGGAGGCCCCAAAGAGACCCAGTACTTC	CASIYLAGGPKETQYF
.	.	TRBJ2-5	16	TRBV5-6	TGTGCCAGCAGCTTGGCCGTCAGGCTGGAGGAGGAGACCCAGTACTTC	CASSLAVRLEEETQYF
.	TRBD1	TRBJ1-2	17	TRBV7-2	TGTGCCAGCAGCTTAAGGGTCGGGACAGGGCTACCCTATGGCTACACCTTC	CASSLRVGTGLPYGYTF
few	.	TRBJ1-1	16	TRBV2	TGTGCCAGCACTGACCCCGGGGGGGGGCGGAACACTGAAGCTTTCTTT	CASTDPGGGRNTEAFF
.	.	TRBJ2-5	14	TRBV5-1	TGCGCCAGCAGCTTGGCGACAGGGAGGGAGACCCAGTACTTC	CASSLATGRETQYF
.	.	TRBJ1-2	15	TRBV30	TGTGCCTGGAGGGGGGCTTTAGCCACTAACTATGGCTACACCTTC	CAWRGALATNYGYTF
.	TRBD1	TRBJ2-3	16	TRBV10-3	TGTGCCATCAGTGAGTCTACAGGGGGCTACCTAGATACGCAGTATTTT	CAISESTGGYLDTQYF
.	.	TRBJ2-7	13	TRBV12-3/TRBV12-4	TGTGCCAGCAGTTTGGGGGGTCCCTACGAGCAGTACTTC	CASSLGGPYEQYF
.	TRBD1	TRBJ1-1	15	TRBV14	TGTGCCAGCAGCCAAGCGTACAGGGGAAACACTGAAGCTTTCTTT	CASSQAYRGNTEAFF
.	.	TRBJ1-4	16	TRBV6-6	TGTGCCAGCAGTTACTCTAGGACGGGGGGCCGTGAAAAACTGTTTTTT	CASSYSRTGGREKLFF
.	.	TRBJ2-7	15	TRBV9	TGTGCCAGCAGCGTAGACGGGAGTGGAACCTACGAGCAGTACTTC	CASSVDGSGTYEQYF
.	TRBD1	TRBJ2-1	15	TRBV5-1	TGCGCCAGCAGCTTGGCCGGGACAGGGGACAATGAGCAGTTCTTC	CASSLAGTGDNEQFF
few	.	TRBJ1-1	11	TRBV29-1	TGCAGCGTTTCTCCGACAGGTCCAGCTTTCTTT	CSVSPTGPAFF
.	.	TRBJ1-1	14	TRBV4-1	TGCGCCAGCAGCCAAGATCGAGTATACTCTGAAGCTTTCTTT	CASSQDRVYSEAFF
.	.	TRBJ1-4	12	TRBV2	TGTGCCAGCAGTACAGGTTTCGCAAAACTGCTTTTT	CASSTGFAKLLF
.	.	TRBJ2-1	18	TRBV7-7	TGTGCCAGCAGCTTATTTTCTCCAGGGCGTTTTTCCTACAATGAGCAGTTCTTC	CASSLFSPGRFSYNEQFF
.	.	TRBJ2-7	12	TRBV5-5	TGTGCCAGCAGCCTGGGACTCGTCGAGCAGTACTTC	CASSLGLVEQYF
.	TRBD1	TRBJ1-3	17	TRBV5-1	TGCGCCAGCAGCTTAACCCAGACAGGGGTAGGAGGAAACACCATATATTTT	CASSLTQTGVGGNTIYF
.	.	TRBJ2-5	16	TRBV7-9	TGTGCCAGCAGCCCAACGACAGGCCGCCTACAAGAGACCCAGTACTTC	CASSPTTGRLQETQYF
.	.	TRBJ2-6	17	TRBV10-3	TGTGCCTCATACAGGGGGGGCCTGAACTCTGGGGCCAACGTCCTGACTTTC	CASYRGGLNSGANVLTF